These 22 T cell receptor beta chains were sequenced from one sample in a study of technical replicates of blood from a few donors. TCRdb's table, derived via immunoSEQ multiplex PCR, lists solely in-frame clones and lacks some. Counted here are roughly 60,000 clones, 85% to 95% occurring once; the ten biggest clones make up around 3%. The sequenced sample was PBMCs. The source is a human donor in good health. Some clones in this sample may be carry-over from other donors' samples.

The V call is TRBV5-1, the J call TRBJ2-5, with a tentative D call TRBD2 (5 bases). The CDR3 spans 15 residues. The germline CDR1 and CDR2 sequences are SGHRS and YFSETQ. Trimming stripped 0 bases from V and 7 bases from J, with 16 bases between. The CDR3 reads CASSLGGTRFGTQYF. Here the CDR3 DNA reads TGCGCCAGCAGCTTGGGGGGAACTAGATTCGGGACCCAGTACTTC.

The gene calls are TRBV7-8 and TRBJ1-2; 10 nucleotides match TRBD1. This CDR3 has 16 residues. Germline trimming cut 4 bases from V and 4 bases from J; bases unmatched to any gene: 9. The germline V gene has CDR1 SGHVS and CDR2 FQNEAQ. The CDR3 DNA is TGTGCCAGCAGCTCCGGGACAGGGGCGATCATCTATGGCTACACCTTC. Protein: CASSSGTGAIIYGYTF.

This clone was observed once. The chain recombines TRBV7-6 with TRBJ1-1, with a possible D match to TRBD1 (6 bases). This CDR3 is built from 18 residues. The V end was cut by 4 bases, the J end by 1 base, with 22 bases between. Germline-derived CDR1 and CDR2 are SGHVS and FNYEAQ. CDR3 loop: CASSSSPGQGTTNTEAFF. The CDR3 nucleotides read TGTGCCAGCAGCTCGTCGCCGGGCCAGGGGACTACGAACACTGAAGCTTTCTTT.

This chain links TRBV5-4 with TRBJ2-3, with TRBD1 identical over 7 bases. The ends lost 1 base at V and 5 bases at J; junction bases unmatched: 7. The germline CDR1 and CDR2 sequences are SGHNT and YYREEE (reference sequence). CDR3 length: 15 amino acids. CDR3 loop: CASSLSGGRGDTQYF. CDR3 nucleotide sequence: TGTGCCAGCAGCTTGTCAGGGGGACGGGGAGATACGCAGTATTTT.

This chain connects TRBV19 to TRBJ2-5; 8 nucleotides line up with TRBD2. Germline CDR1 LNHDA, CDR2 SQIVND (reference sequence). After removal of 3 bases from V and 1 base from J, the junction contained 4 bases not matched to a gene. The CDR3 contains 15 residues. The CDR3 sequence is CASSIFGGVQETQYF. Here the CDR3 DNA reads TGTGCCAGTAGTATTTTCGGGGGGGTCCAAGAGACCCAGTACTTC.

The chain joins TRBV5-6 to TRBJ1-1; D possibly corresponds to TRBD1 (6 bases). The CDR3 is 16 residues long. V was clipped by 3 bases and J by 2 bases, with 17 bases between them. Per the germline V gene, CDR1 is SGHDT and CDR2 is YYEEEE. CDR3: CASSSWTVTINTEAFF. The DNA of the CDR3 is TGTGCCAGCAGCTCCTGGACAGTAACCATTAACACTGAAGCTTTCTTT. Based on the CDR3 plus reference TRBV5-6 and TRBJ1-1, the full variable domain is DAGVTQSPTHLIKTRGQQVTLRCSPKSGHDTVSWYQQALGQGPQFIFQYYEEEERQRGNFPDRFSGHQFPNYSSELNVNALLLGDSALYLCASSSWTVTINTEAFFGQGTRLTVV.

The rearrangement joins TRBV12-5 to TRBJ2-1; 9 bases agree with TRBD1. With 6 bases clipped from V and 3 bases from J, the junction kept 12 bases outside the gene matches. CDR3 length: 17 amino acids. Germline CDR1 is LGHNT and CDR2 is FRNRAP. The CDR3 loop is CASGSLPDRGYYNEQFF. The CDR3 region has the DNA TGTGCTAGTGGAAGCCTTCCGGACAGGGGCTACTACAATGAGCAGTTCTTC.

This clone was detected once. The CDR3 here is CASSWTSGGANEQFF. CDR3 DNA sequence: TGTGCCAGCAGTTGGACTAGCGGGGGGGCCAATGAGCAGTTCTTC. The V and J genes are TRBV6-1 and TRBJ2-1; 15 bases line up with TRBD2. Germline V gene data show CDR1 as MNHNS and CDR2 as SASEGT. V lost 5 bases and J lost 6; bases outside the gene matches: 2. The CDR3 spans 15 residues.

This chain links TRBV9 with TRBJ2-7; 9 bases match TRBD1. V lost 4 bases to trimming and J lost 4 bases; unmatched junction nucleotides: 3. Germline V gene lookup returns CDR1 SGDLS and CDR2 YYNGEE. The CDR3 contains 13 residues. The CDR3 bases are TGTGCCAGCAGCCAGGGGACAGGGTACGAGCAGTACTTC. As protein: CASSQGTGYEQYF.

This rearrangement joins TRBV7-3 to TRBJ2-3; TRBD2 aligns across 11 bases. V was pared by 5 bases and J by 8 bases, with 9 bases of the junction left unmatched. Germline-derived CDR1 and CDR2 are SGHTA and FQGTGA. The CDR3 contains 15 residues. The CDR3 DNA follows: TGTGCCAGCAGCCTGCTAGCGGGAGGAGGTGGTACGCAGTATTTT. Translation: CASSLLAGGGGTQYF. The complete variable domain, with remaining parts taken from reference TRBV7-3 and TRBJ2-3, reads GAGVSQTPSNKVTEKGKYVELRCDPISGHTALYWYRQSLGQGPEFLIYFQGTGAADDSGLPNDRFFAVRPEGSVSTLKIQRTERGDSAVYLCASSLLAGGGGTQYFGPGTRLTVL.

CDR3 sequence reads: CASSPRDRGGNQPQHF. DNA for the CDR3: TGTGCCAGCAGTCCCCGCGATAGGGGTGGCAATCAGCCCCAGCATTTT. The chain links TRBV27 to TRBJ1-5; D is perhaps TRBD1 (5 bases). From germline, CDR1 is MNHEY and CDR2 SMNVEV (reference sequence). The CDR3 covers 16 residues. V gave up 5 bases and J gave up 2 bases, with 16 bases separating them.

The CDR3 DNA sequence: TGTGCCAGCAGCTTACTTTCGGGGTACACCGGGGAGCTGTTTTTT. Encoded protein: CASSLLSGYTGELFF. V and J are TRBV7-9 and TRBJ2-2, with a weak D call TRBD2 (5 bases). Germline V gene lookup returns CDR1 SEHNR and CDR2 FQNEAQ (reference sequence). V shed 2 bases and J shed 3 bases, with 10 bases lying between them. This CDR3 is 15 amino acids long.

This clone was seen only once. CDR3 loop: CASSLRGMGPDTQYF. Here the CDR3 DNA reads TGTGCCAGCAGCTTAAGGGGCATGGGGCCAGATACGCAGTATTTT. The V gene is TRBV13, the J gene TRBJ2-3, with D perhaps TRBD1 (5 bases). The germline CDR1 and CDR2 sequences are PRHDT and FYEKMQ (reference sequence). Between the trimmed V and J ends, which lost 2 bases and 4 bases, there was a span of 13 bases. The CDR3 consists of 15 residues.

This chain links TRBV9 with TRBJ2-3; 12 bases line up with TRBD2. Trimming cost V 2 bases and J 2 bases; bases outside gene matches: 3. The CDR3 totals 16 residues. CDR1 is SGDLS, CDR2 YYNGEE, per germline. The CDR3 DNA sequence: TGTGCCAGCAGCGTCCTAGCGGGAGGGGACACAGATACGCAGTATTTT. It specifies CASSVLAGGDTDTQYF.

This rearrangement joins TRBV4-3 to TRBJ1-5, with D possibly TRBD1 on 5 matching bases. Trimming took 8 bases from V and 3 from J, leaving 17 bases between them. CDR1 and CDR2 (germline): LGHNA, YSLEER. This CDR3 has 15 residues. In DNA, the CDR3 is TGCGCCAGCTCCCCAGGGTATTATTACAATCAGCCCCAGCATTTT. The encoded protein is CASSPGYYYNQPQHF.

This chain connects TRBV6-4 to TRBJ2-7; D might be TRBD1 (6 bases). Germline-derived CDR1 and CDR2 are MRHNA and SNTAGT. Trimming left V 0 bases short and J 3 bases short, with 15 bases between. The CDR3 has 16 amino acids. The CDR3 spells CASSDSTTGAYYEQYF. The CDR3 DNA reads TGTGCCAGCAGTGACTCGACGACAGGCGCCTACTACGAGCAGTACTTC.

This clone was counted between two and nine times. This chain uses TRBV6-1 with TRBJ1-4; unclear D gene. V dropped 11 bases and J dropped 5 bases, with 21 bases sitting between them. The CDR3 contains 15 residues. Germline V gene sequence: CDR1 MNHNS, CDR2 SASEGT. In DNA form, the CDR3 reads TGTGCCGCGGGTACGACCCCGAGCCGAAATGAAAAACTGTTTTTT. It encodes CAAGTTPSRNEKLFF.

The rearrangement links TRBV11-2 to TRBJ2-3, with 15 bases that match TRBD2. V lost 5 bases, J lost 8 bases, and 5 bases stayed unmatched. The CDR3 totals 15 residues. CDR1 is SGHAT and CDR2 is FQNNGV in the germline V gene. CDR3 DNA sequence: TGTGCCAGCAGCAGCGGACTAGCGGGAGGGGGTACGCAGTATTTT. This translates into CASSSGLAGGGTQYF. The variable domain in full, completed from reference TRBV11-2 and TRBJ2-3, reads EAGVAQSPRYKIIEKRQSVAFWCNPISGHATLYWYQQILGQGPKLLIQFQNNGVVDDSQLPKDRFSAERLKGVDSTLKIQPAKLEDSAVYLCASSSGLAGGGTQYFGPGTRLTVL.

This rearrangement joins TRBV27 to TRBJ1-5; D is unclear. CDR1 is MNHEY, CDR2 SMNVEV, per germline (reference sequence). The CDR3 totals 14 residues. Trimming stripped 0 bases from V and 2 bases from J, with 5 bases between. The CDR3 coding sequence is TGTGCCAGCAGTTTATCCCAGGGCAATCAGCCCCAGCATTTT. This codes for CASSLSQGNQPQHF.

This rearrangement joins TRBV5-1 to TRBJ1-1; possible D gene TRBD1, 5 bases. The V end was cut by 0 bases, the J end by 4 bases, with 16 bases between. The CDR3 extends over 16 amino acids. CDR1 is SGHRS, CDR2 YFSETQ, per germline. This chain's CDR3 is CASSLGGSLGGTEAFF. CDR3 sequence (DNA): TGCGCCAGCAGCTTGGGTGGCAGCTTGGGGGGCACTGAAGCTTTCTTT.

J is TRBJ1-3 and V is TRBV5-1; weak D call: TRBD1 (6 bases). Trimming removed 1 base at V and 3 bases at J, with 14 bases between. This CDR3 has 16 residues. Germline V gene lookup returns CDR1 SGHRS and CDR2 YFSETQ. The CDR3: CASSLFPGDVGNTIYF. The CDR3 coding sequence is TGCGCCAGCAGCTTGTTTCCAGGGGACGTTGGAAACACCATATATTTT.

This sequence joins TRBV5-1 and TRBJ1-2, with 7 bases identical to TRBD1. With V trimmed by 2 bases and J by 5 bases, 3 bases remained unmatched. The CDR3 runs to 13 residues. Looked up from germline, CDR1 is SGHRS and CDR2 is YFSETQ. The CDR3 coding sequence is TGCGCCAGCAGCTTTGGGGACAGTTATGGCTACACCTTC. Translating it yields CASSFGDSYGYTF.